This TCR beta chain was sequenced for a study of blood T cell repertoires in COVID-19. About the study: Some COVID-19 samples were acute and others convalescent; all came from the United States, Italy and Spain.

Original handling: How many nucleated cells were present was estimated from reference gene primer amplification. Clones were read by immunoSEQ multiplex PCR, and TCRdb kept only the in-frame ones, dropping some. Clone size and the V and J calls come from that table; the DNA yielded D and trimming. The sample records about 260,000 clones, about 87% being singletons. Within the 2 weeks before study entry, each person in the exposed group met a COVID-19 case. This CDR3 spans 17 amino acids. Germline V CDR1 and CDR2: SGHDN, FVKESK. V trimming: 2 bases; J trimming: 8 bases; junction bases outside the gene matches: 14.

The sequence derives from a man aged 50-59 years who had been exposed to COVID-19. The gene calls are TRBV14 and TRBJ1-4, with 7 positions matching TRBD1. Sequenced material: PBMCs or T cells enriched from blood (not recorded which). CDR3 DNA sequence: TGTGCCAGCAGCCAAAGGACAGGTGCAACAATCAGGGAAAAACTGTTTTTT. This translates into CASSQRTGATIREKLFF.